This record covers a single T cell receptor beta chain. The source of the sample is a study of CD8 T cells in Susac syndrome. Germline V gene data show CDR1 as LNHDA and CDR2 as SQIVND (reference sequence). CDR3 size: 15 residues. The V end was cut by 5 bases, the J end by 4 bases, with 14 bases between. Sequencing of TCR beta was performed on blood CD8+ T cells and on blood CD4+ T cells. Controls comprised healthy donors matched for age and sex. The TEMRA cells underwent FACS enrichment, while the CD8+ and CD4+ T cells underwent negative isolation. The RNA input was roughly 0.5 to 1 ug, and it was reverse transcribed with random hexamers. Coverage of TCR beta CDR3 amplification by immunoSEQ multiplex PCR extended to 54 Vbeta and 13 Jbeta. TCRdb fed the immunoSEQ multiplex PCR reads into MiXCR, producing one record per CDR3 protein. The profile shows about 120,000 distinct CDR3 sequences, just under 95% of them singletons.

The V and J genes are TRBV19 and TRBJ2-2; tentative D call: TRBD1 (5 bases). The TCR sequence derives from a human donor in good health. Sequencing input: CD8+ T cells from PBMCs. Here the CDR3 DNA reads TGTGCCAGTAGTGGGCACCTAAGGGGCACCGGGGAGCTGTTTTTT. Its protein product is CASSGHLRGTGELFF.